This TCR beta chain is from a study of identical twins. TCRdb independently ran MiXCR on the 5' RACE reads; one entry per CDR3 protein. This sample yields hundreds of thousands of distinct CDR3 sequences, of which roughly 20% are seen a single time; about 4.5% belongs to the top ten. Deletions cut 5 bases from V and 8 bases from J, with 10 bases between. From germline, CDR1 is SGHVS and CDR2 FNYEAQ. The CDR3 has 12 residues. In addition, the sample was reused for a study of T cells expressing NK-cell markers.

The sequenced material came from PBMCs. The TCR comes from a woman between 18 and 30 years old in good health. The chain has TRBV7-6 and TRBJ2-1; D uncertain. The CDR3 DNA follows: TGTGCCAGCAGCGAAAGAAACTATGAGCAGTTCTTC. It specifies CASSERNYEQFF. Full variable domain (remainder filled in from reference TRBV7-6 and TRBJ2-1): GAGVSQSPRYKVTKRGQDVALRCDPISGHVSLYWYRQALGQGPEFLTYFNYEAQQDKSGLPNDRFSAERPEGSISTLTIQRTEQRDSAMYRCASSERNYEQFFGPGTRLTVL.